This TCR beta chain was captured by sequencing in a study of Graves' ophthalmopathy and Graves' hyperthyroidism. In this sample, this clonotype turned up many times. This CDR3 contains 15 residues. Trimming pared 1 base from V and 1 base from J, leaving 10 bases between. CDR1 SEHNR and CDR2 FQNEAQ come from the germline V gene (reference sequence). Pregnancy or lactation, uncontrolled infections and other autoimmune diseases were grounds for excluding patients. RNA transcripts yielded amplified TCR beta CDR3 regions. Investigators did first-round RT-PCR with HTBI primers, then second-round multiplex PCR. From the multiplex PCR reads, TCRdb called clonotypes with MiXCR, one entry per CDR3 protein. Of around 340,000 distinct CDR3 sequences listed, 15% to 20% are singletons.

The origin of this receptor is an adult man with Graves' ophthalmopathy. The chain links TRBV7-9 to TRBJ1-1, with a possible D match to TRBD1 (5 bases). The sequenced material came from peripheral blood. The CDR3 here is CASSLGGRGNTEAFF. The CDR3 nucleotides read TGTGCCAGCAGCTTAGGGGGAAGGGGGAACACTGAAGCTTTCTTT.